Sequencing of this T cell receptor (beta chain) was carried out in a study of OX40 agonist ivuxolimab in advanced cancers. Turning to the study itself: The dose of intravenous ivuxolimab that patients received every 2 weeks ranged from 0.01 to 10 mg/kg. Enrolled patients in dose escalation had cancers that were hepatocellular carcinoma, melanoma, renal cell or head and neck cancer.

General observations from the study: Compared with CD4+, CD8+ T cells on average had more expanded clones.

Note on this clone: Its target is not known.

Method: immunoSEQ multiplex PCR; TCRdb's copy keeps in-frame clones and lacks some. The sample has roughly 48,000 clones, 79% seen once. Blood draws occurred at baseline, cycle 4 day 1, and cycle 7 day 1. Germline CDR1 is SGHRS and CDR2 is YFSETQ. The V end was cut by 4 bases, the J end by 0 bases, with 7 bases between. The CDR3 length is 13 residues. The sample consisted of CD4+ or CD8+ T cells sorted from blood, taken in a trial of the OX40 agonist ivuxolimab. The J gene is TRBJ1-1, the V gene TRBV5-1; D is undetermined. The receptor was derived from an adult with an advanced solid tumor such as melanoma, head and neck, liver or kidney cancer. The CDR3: CASSATMNTEAFF. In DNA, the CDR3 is TGCGCCAGCAGCGCAACAATGAACACTGAAGCTTTCTTT.